These T cell receptor beta chains were read from a single sample in a study of tumor-infiltrating lymphocytes in primary liver carcinoma. Via MiXCR, TCRdb re-called the multiplex PCR reads, giving one row per CDR3 protein. The sample consists of some 38,000 distinct CDR3 sequences, around 74% of them appearing once. The sample consisted of liver tumor tissue from sampling region 4. The receptors stem from a man aged 35-49 years with primary liver carcinoma and hepatitis B virus infection. The CDR3 runs from the conserved cysteine through the conserved F or W. The order of the fields is clone size, J gene, D gene, V gene, CDR3 DNA, CDR3 protein. A D gene is named only where the DNA matches it firmly. Expanded clones are given a class, and other clones once, few, many or no size at all.

>many|TRBJ2-5|.|TRBV5-1
TGCGCCAGCAGCTTGGCAGGGTTGGTGACCCAGTACTTC
CASSLAGLVTQYF
>many|TRBJ2-5|.|TRBV2
TGTGCCAGCGGTTTCTCGGGGCGGGAGACCCAGTACTTC
CASGFSGRETQYF
>.|TRBJ2-5|.|TRBV5-5
TGTACCAGCAGCATGAGTACAGAGACCCAGTACTTC
CTSSMSTETQYF
>few|TRBJ2-7|TRBD1|TRBV10-3
TGTGCCATCAGAGCAACCGGGACAGGTGCTAAAGAGCAATACTTC
CAIRATGTGAKEQYF
>.|TRBJ2-5|.|TRBV6-2/TRBV6-3
TGTACCAGCGGCAACAGCCAAGAGACCCATTACTTC
CTSGNSQETHYF
>.|TRBJ1-2|.|TRBV6-5
TGTGCCAGCAATTACTCGTTGCAGGGAACCTATGGCCACACCTTC
CASNYSLQGTYGHTF
>.|TRBJ1-4|TRBD1|TRBV12-3/TRBV12-4
TGTGCTAGATGTTCCTACAGGGGGCGCGGAGAAAAACTGTTTTTT
CARCSYRGRGEKLFF
>medium-sized|TRBJ2-1|TRBD2|TRBV6-1
TGTGCCAGCAGAGGTACGGGACTAGCGGGAGCAGGCTACAATGAGCAGTTCTTC
CASRGTGLAGAGYNEQFF
>medium-sized|TRBJ1-2|.|TRBV11-2
TGTGCCAGCAGCTTAGATCCGGGAGGAGGCTACACCTTC
CASSLDPGGGYTF
>once|TRBJ2-1|.|TRBV4-3
TGCGCCAGCATCCGGGGAGGCGTGGTAGGGTCGGAGCAGTTCTTC
CASIRGGVVGSEQFF
>.|TRBJ2-3|.|TRBV11-2
TGTGCCAGCACCATCCGGAGGATAAAGGAGAGCACAGAAACGCAGTATTTT
CASTIRRIKESTETQYF
>.|TRBJ2-4|TRBD1|TRBV11-2
TGTGCCAGCAGCTCCGGGACAGGGAATGACACTCAGTACTTC
CASSSGTGNDTQYF
>many|TRBJ2-3|TRBD1|TRBV7-3
TGTGCCAGCAGCTTAGAGGGGGCGCGAGGGGTAGATACGCAGTATTTT
CASSLEGARGVDTQYF
>.|TRBJ2-2|.|TRBV6-2/TRBV6-3
TGTGCCAGCAACTCATACACCGGAGGGCTGTTTTTT
CASNSYTGGLFF
>.|TRBJ2-4|.|TRBV5-6
TGTGCCCGTAGATGGTCGACCGGGCCTCAGTACTTC
CARRWSTGPQYF
>.|TRBJ1-2|TRBD1|TRBV11-1
TGTGCCAGCAGCCGCGACAGGGGGGCGAAATATGGTTATACCTTC
CASSRDRGAKYGYTF
>many|TRBJ1-4|.|TRBV28
TGTGCCAGCAGTTCTCGGACTGGGAGTAATGGAAAACTGTTTTTT
CASSSRTGSNGKLFF
>.|TRBJ2-3|.|TRBV11-3
TGTATCAGCAGCTTGGGGGGCACTGATACGCAGTATTTT
CISSLGGTDTQYF
>.|TRBJ2-4|.|TRBV28
TGTGCCAGCAGGTCGGTACTTATTCAATACTTC
CASRSVLIQYF
>.|TRBJ2-5|.|TRBV12-3/TRBV12-4
TGTGTCAGTAGTCCCGCCGGGGTCGAGGAGACCCAGTACTTC
CVSSPAGVEETQYF
>.|TRBJ2-6|TRBD2|TRBV6-5
TGTGCCGGCAGTTCGTCCGGGACTAGCGGGTATTCTGGGGCCAACGTGCTAACTTTC
CAGSSSGTSGYSGANVLTF